The present entry profiles one TCR beta chain with its context. Its specificity is not known. The germline CDR1 and CDR2 sequences are SGDLS and YYNGEE. The V and J ends lost 4 bases and 1 base respectively, with 14 bases between them. The CDR3 runs 15 residues. TCRdb itself ran the 5' RACE reads through MiXCR, one entry per CDR3 protein. Counted here are just under 150,000 distinct CDR3 sequences, less than 20% occurring once; the ten biggest clones make up 2% to 2.5%. The sample is drawn from a study of T-cell memory formation after mild COVID-19. Study results and caveats: Day 15 to 85 contracting clones showed balanced CD4/CD8; day 15 to 37 expanders favored CD4+.

What was sequenced was PBMCs or a T cell subset sorted from them (not recorded which). The rearrangement uses TRBV9 and TRBJ1-1; D might be TRBD1 (5 bases). This receptor was obtained from an adult woman who had mild COVID-19 (a few samples of this study predate the infection). Cell type and time point are not known. The CDR3 DNA is TGTGCCAGCAGCTTGGGGGATCCGGGGAACACTGAAGCTTTCTTT. Protein product: CASSLGDPGNTEAFF.